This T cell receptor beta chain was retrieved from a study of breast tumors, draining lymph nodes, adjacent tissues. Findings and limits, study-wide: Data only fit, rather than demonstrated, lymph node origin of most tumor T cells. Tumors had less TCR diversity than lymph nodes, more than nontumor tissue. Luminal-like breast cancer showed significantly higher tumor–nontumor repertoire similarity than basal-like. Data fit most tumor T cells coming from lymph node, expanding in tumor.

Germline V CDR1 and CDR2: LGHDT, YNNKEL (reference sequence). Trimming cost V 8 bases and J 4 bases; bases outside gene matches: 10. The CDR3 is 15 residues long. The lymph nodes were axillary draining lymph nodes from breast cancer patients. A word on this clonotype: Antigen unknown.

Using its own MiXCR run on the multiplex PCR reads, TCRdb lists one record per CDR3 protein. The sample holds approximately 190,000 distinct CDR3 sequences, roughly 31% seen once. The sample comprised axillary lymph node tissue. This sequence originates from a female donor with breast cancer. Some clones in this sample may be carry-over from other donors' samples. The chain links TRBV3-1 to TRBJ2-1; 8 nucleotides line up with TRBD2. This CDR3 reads CASSGGARSYNEQFF. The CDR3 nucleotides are TGTGCCAGCTCCGGGGGGGCTCGGAGTTACAATGAGCAGTTCTTC.